Shown below are 23 T cell receptor beta chains from a single sample sequenced in a study of blood T cells in healthy people across ages. The authors ran a second PCR of about 6 to 11 cycles using a sample-barcoded 5' primer and a J-beta primer mix. TCRdb recomputed calls from the 5' RACE reads with MiXCR, one row per CDR3 protein. This sample carries hundreds of thousands of distinct CDR3 sequences, around 38% of them seen once, and the ten largest clones take 25% to 35%. Material for sequencing was blood. These receptors were collected from an elderly man in good health.

This clonotype was observed at least ten times. The chain recombines TRBV20-1 with TRBJ1-2, with D maybe TRBD1 (6 bases). CDR1 and CDR2 (germline): DFQATT, SNEGSKA (reference sequence). Trimming shortened V by 3 bases and J by 2 bases, and 16 bases separated the two germline ends. The CDR3 contains 15 residues. Here the CDR3 reads CSARDRRFGNYGYTF. In DNA form, the CDR3 reads TGCAGTGCTAGGGACAGACGATTCGGAAACTATGGCTACACCTTC.

The rearrangement links TRBV29-1 to TRBJ2-1; 11 bases align to TRBD2. Germline-derived CDR1 and CDR2 are SQVTM and ANQGSEA. The V and J ends lost 3 bases and 9 bases, in that order; junction bases with no gene match: 7. There are 14 residues in the CDR3. The CDR3 DNA is TGCAGCGTTGAGAGAACTAGCGGGAGATCTGAGCAGTTCTTC. Protein: CSVERTSGRSEQFF.

This clonotype occurred a few times. The chain couples TRBV16 to TRBJ2-2; no clear D. There are 13 residues in the CDR3. The V gene's germline CDR1 is KGHSY and CDR2 FQNENV. Trimming took 2 bases from V and 5 from J, leaving 6 bases between them. The CDR3 nucleotides are TGTGCCAGCAGCCAACAGGAAACCGGGGAGCTGTTTTTT. It yields the protein CASSQQETGELFF.

The chain carries TRBV6-6 and TRBJ2-3; D is uncertain. Germline-derived CDR1 and CDR2 are MNHNY and SVGAGI (reference sequence). The CDR3 length is 15 residues. The V and J ends lost 4 bases and 11 bases respectively, with 22 bases between them. The CDR3 bases are TGTGCCAGCAGTTCCTCGGGTAACGGGTTTTCGAGGCAGTATTTT. It specifies CASSSSGNGFSRQYF.

Remarks on this clonotype: A read error may account for a junction end that differs from germline. V is TRBV4-3 and J is TRBJ2-3, with D perhaps matching TRBD1 (5 bases). This CDR3 contains 17 residues. Per germline, CDR1 LGHNA and CDR2 YSLEER. The CDR3 bases are TGCGCCGGCAGCCAAAGGGGTATAAGTAGTCTCACAGATACGCAGTATTTT. It codes for CAGSQRGISSLTDTQYF.

This clonotype was seen more than once but under ten times. The V gene is TRBV4-1, the J gene TRBJ2-3; 7 nucleotides line up with TRBD2. J was trimmed by 2 bases and V by 3 bases; bases with no gene match: 5. Looked up from germline, CDR1 is MGHRA and CDR2 is YSYEKL. CDR3 length: 15 amino acids. CDR3 region: CASSHSGGNTDTQYF. The CDR3 nucleotides are TGCGCCAGCAGCCATTCCGGGGGGAACACAGATACGCAGTATTTT.

The rearrangement joins TRBV4-3 to TRBJ2-7; 7 nucleotides align to TRBD1. Trimming at V came to 2 bases and at J to 2 bases, leaving 3 bases not matched to a gene. The CDR3 runs to 14 residues. From germline, CDR1 is LGHNA and CDR2 YSLEER. The CDR3 reads CASSQNRGPYEQYF. For the CDR3, the DNA is TGCGCCAGCAGCCAAAACAGGGGCCCCTACGAGCAGTACTTC.

This clonotype has only a few counts. The chain couples TRBV6-1 to TRBJ2-1; D gene unclear. The V end was cut by 3 bases, the J end by 0 bases, with 9 bases between. Germline values: CDR1 MNHNS, CDR2 SASEGT. CDR3 length: 15 residues. Here the CDR3 reads CASSDDWSSYNEQFF. The CDR3 region has the DNA TGTGCCAGCAGTGACGACTGGAGCTCCTACAATGAGCAGTTCTTC.

The V call is TRBV10-3, the J call TRBJ1-4; unclear D gene. Germline CDR1 is ENHRY and CDR2 is SYGVKD. V dropped 6 bases and J dropped 2 bases, with 7 bases sitting between them. CDR3 size: 13 residues. The CDR3 spells CAISKGTNEKLFF. CDR3 coding DNA: TGTGCCATCAGCAAGGGCACTAATGAAAAACTGTTTTTT.

This clonotype was observed a handful of times. V gene TRBV12-3 or TRBV12-4 combines with J gene TRBJ1-2; the match to TRBD1 covers 7 bases. The CDR3 totals 15 residues. With 6 bases clipped from V and 3 bases from J, the junction kept 10 bases outside the gene matches. As DNA, the CDR3 is TGTGCCAGCAGCCCGGGGGGACAGTCGTACTATGGCTACACCTTC. The encoded protein is CASSPGGQSYYGYTF.

The J gene is TRBJ2-4, the V gene TRBV20-1; D may be TRBD2 (5 bases). Near its end, the DNA agrees better with TRBJ2-7, so the J call may be wrong. The CDR3 covers 17 residues. Per germline, CDR1 DFQATT and CDR2 SNEGSKA (reference sequence). The CDR3 DNA reads as TGCAGTGCTAGAGATCTGCGCTTAGCGCCTGGGGACTACGAGCAGTACTTC. This encodes CSARDLRLAPGDYEQYF.

This sequence joins TRBV7-9 and TRBJ1-6; D uncertain. The ends were cut back, 3 bases at V and 6 bases at J, with 9 bases in the middle. Germline V gene sequence: CDR1 SEHNR, CDR2 FQNEAQ (reference sequence). This CDR3 contains 14 residues. The CDR3 DNA reads as TGTGCCAGCAGCTTTGCAGCAGCTAATTCACCCCTCCACTTT. This gives the protein CASSFAAANSPLHF.

J is TRBJ2-5 and V is TRBV7-3; 7 nucleotides line up with TRBD2. The V segment lost 11 bases and the J segment 1 base; nucleotides outside the gene matches: 13. The germline CDR1 and CDR2 sequences are SGHTA and FQGTGA. This CDR3 is built from 15 residues. The CDR3 sequence is CARRCSGGIQETQYF. CDR3 in DNA: TGTGCCCGACGTTGTTCGGGAGGAATCCAAGAGACCCAGTACTTC.

The chain combines TRBV3-1 with TRBJ2-3; TRBD2 matches at 13 bases. The junction had 4 bases not matched to a gene; V was cut back by 2 bases and J by 5 bases. The V gene's germline CDR1 is LGHDT and CDR2 YNNKEL (reference sequence). This CDR3 has 16 amino acids. CDR3 region: CASSQTSGGAGDTQYF. Written as DNA, the CDR3 is TGTGCCAGCAGCCAAACTAGCGGGGGGGCCGGAGATACGCAGTATTTT.

In regard to this clonotype: Since a much larger clone is just one base distant, this may be a read error. The V call is TRBV29-1, the J call TRBJ2-1, with D tentatively TRBD1 or TRBD2 (5 bases each). Germline V lookup: CDR1 SQVTM, CDR2 ANQGSEA. The CDR3 runs to 11 residues. The V gene lost 7 bases and the J gene lost 7 bases, with 11 bases spanning the gap. CDR3 region: CSAEGHNEQFF. The DNA of the CDR3 is TGCAGCGCCGAGGGGCATAATGAGCAGTTCTTC.

The CDR3 region has the DNA TGTGCCAGCAGTTACACACCACTAGCGGGAGTCGGCACAGATACGCAGTATTTT. Translation gives CASSYTPLAGVGTDTQYF. The chain employs TRBV6-2 or TRBV6-3 and TRBJ2-3, with 11 bases that match TRBD2. The CDR3 covers 18 residues. Germline V lookup: CDR1 MNHEY, CDR2 SVGEGT. The trim removed 2 bases at V and 1 base at J, leaving 8 bases unmatched.

Of note for this clonotype: Relative to the germline gene, one junction end is altered; a read error may explain this. The rearrangement links TRBV7-3 to TRBJ2-1; 7 bases fit TRBD2. This CDR3 is 15 amino acids long. CDR1 is SGHTA, CDR2 FQGTGA, per germline. CDR3 amino acids: CASSLGGSAYNKQFF. The CDR3 DNA sequence: TGTGCCAGCAGCTTAGGCGGGAGCGCCTACAATAAGCAGTTCTTC.

As for this clonotype: One end of the junction does not line up with germline, which may come from a read error. This chain connects TRBV12-3 or TRBV12-4 to TRBJ2-3; the D is unclear. This CDR3 comprises 14 residues. DNA for the CDR3: TGTGCCAGCAGAACCTCGGTGCAAGCAGATACGCGGTATTTT. Its protein product is CASRTSVQADTRYF.

This clonotype occurred many times. This chain links TRBV29-1 with TRBJ1-2; unclear D gene. V lost 4 bases, J lost 4 bases, and 13 bases lay in between. This CDR3 comprises 13 residues. Germline CDR1 SQVTM, CDR2 ANQGSEA. The CDR3 bases are TGCAGCGTTGTAAAGGGTGGTTCCTATGGCTACACCTTC. It codes for CSVVKGGSYGYTF. The complete variable domain, with remaining parts taken from reference TRBV29-1 and TRBJ1-2, reads SAVISQKPSRDICQRGTSLTIQCQVDSQVTMMFWYRQQPGQSLTLIATANQGSEATYESGFVIDKFPISRPNLTFSTLTVSNMSPEDSSIYLCSVVKGGSYGYTFGSGTRLTVV.

This clonotype has a handful of counts. The V call is TRBV28, the J call TRBJ2-6; D remains unclear. Germline CDR1 and CDR2: MDHEN and SYDVKM. The CDR3 totals 16 residues. Trimming removed 3 bases from V and 0 bases from J, with 9 bases in between. The CDR3 loop is CASSFSISSGANVLTF. CDR3 bases: TGTGCCAGCAGTTTTAGTATCTCCTCTGGGGCCAACGTCCTGACTTTC.

J is TRBJ1-2 and V is TRBV18; D gene uncertain. CDR3 length: 13 residues. The V and J ends lost 2 bases and 8 bases respectively, with 12 bases between them. Germline V gene data show CDR1 as KGHSH and CDR2 as LQKENI. The DNA for the CDR3 is TGTGCCAGCTCACCAGCGTCAGAGGGAGGCTACACCTTC. This encodes CASSPASEGGYTF.

The J gene is TRBJ2-3, the V gene TRBV28; D unresolved. Germline V lookup: CDR1 MDHEN, CDR2 SYDVKM. This CDR3 region has 14 residues. V lost 7 bases and J lost 4, with 15 bases in between. In DNA, the CDR3 is TGTGCCAGCATAAGGAGCCCCGGCCCAGATACGCAGTATTTT. It yields the protein CASIRSPGPDTQYF.

V gene TRBV5-4 combines with J gene TRBJ2-3; 11 bases are shared with TRBD2. Germline CDR1 SGHNT, CDR2 YYREEE (reference sequence). This CDR3 is 16 amino acids long. Losses at the gene ends were 4 bases for V and 4 bases for J; bases not matched to a gene: 8. For the CDR3, the DNA is TGTGCCAGCAGCAGCGGGGTAGCGGGGGGGTCAGATACGCAGTATTTT. It specifies CASSSGVAGGSDTQYF.